This passage covers 27 T cell receptor beta chains from one sample sequenced in a study of T-cell reconstitution after alpha-beta-depleted transplantation in children. As it was prepared, the TCRbeta library received unique molecular identifiers. Each CDR3 protein gets one entry after TCRdb re-called the PCR reads with MiXCR. The sample lists 610,000 or so distinct CDR3 sequences, roughly a quarter occurring once. The sample here was PBMCs, taken before TCRalphabeta/CD19-depleted stem cell transplant. The receptors were sampled from a boy in the first two years of life with Wiskott-Aldrich syndrome, due to receive a stem cell transplant.

This clonotype turned up a few times. The rearrangement uses TRBV29-1 and TRBJ2-5; D is possibly TRBD2 (5 bases). Germline V gene sequence: CDR1 SQVTM, CDR2 ANQGSEA. CDR3 length: 14 amino acids. Trimming shortened V by 6 bases and J by 2 bases, and 16 bases separated the two germline ends. The CDR3 DNA reads TGCAGCGTAGCCCGGGGATTAATACAAGAGACCCAGTACTTC. Its protein is CSVARGLIQETQYF.

CDR3 loop: CASSLGTSGRYSTDTQYF. CDR3 bases: TGTGCCAGCAGCTTAGGGACTAGCGGGAGGTATAGCACAGATACGCAGTATTTT. V gene TRBV7-3 combines with J gene TRBJ2-3; 15 bases line up with TRBD2. V trimming: 2 bases; J trimming: 0 bases; junction bases outside the gene matches: 3. There are 18 residues in the CDR3. Germline CDR1 is SGHTA and CDR2 is FQGTGA.

This clonotype was seen only a few times. The chain combines TRBV12-3 or TRBV12-4 with TRBJ1-2; D gene ambiguous. The CDR3 covers 14 residues. Trimming shortened V by 4 bases and J by 5 bases, and 14 bases separated the two germline ends. The CDR3 loop reads CASSWNLRTYGYTF. The CDR3 DNA follows: TGTGCCAGCAGTTGGAACCTCCGGACTTATGGCTACACCTTC.

A few counts support this clonotype. This chain uses TRBV5-1 with TRBJ2-3; D is unclear. From germline, CDR1 is SGHRS and CDR2 YFSETQ. Trimming cost V 0 bases and J 2 bases, with 10 bases left between them. The CDR3 has 15 amino acids. The CDR3 DNA reads TGCGCCAGCAGCTTGGATGGCCGCAACACAGATACGCAGTATTTT. Translating gives CASSLDGRNTDTQYF.

In this sample, this clonotype turned up a few times. The chain is built from TRBV5-1 and TRBJ2-1; D is uncertain. The CDR3 sequence is 14 residues long. The germline V gene encodes CDR1 SGHRS and CDR2 YFSETQ. Trimming took 4 bases from V and 3 from J, leaving 11 bases between them. CDR3 protein: CASSLPPDYNEQFF. CDR3 nucleotides: TGCGCCAGCAGCCTACCTCCGGACTACAATGAGCAGTTCTTC.

This chain links TRBV5-5 with TRBJ2-4; 10 nucleotides line up with TRBD2. CDR1 SGHKS and CDR2 YYEKEE come from the germline V gene (reference sequence). This CDR3 contains 17 residues. The J segment lost 6 bases and the V segment lost 4 bases, leaving 13 bases of the junction unmatched. CDR3 sequence: CASSPRLAGARINIQYF. The CDR3 bases are TGTGCCAGCAGCCCCCGGCTAGCGGGGGCCCGGATAAACATTCAGTACTTC.

The genes are TRBV5-6 and TRBJ1-5; D may be TRBD1 (6 bases). Germline loops: CDR1 SGHDT, CDR2 YYEEEE. Trimming took off 3 bases at V and 3 bases at J, with 13 bases between the two ends. The CDR3 length is 15 residues. The CDR3 sequence is CASSSQNRVNQPQHF. CDR3 nucleotides: TGTGCCAGCAGCTCCCAAAACAGGGTCAATCAGCCCCAGCATTTT. Full variable domain (outside the CDR3, taken from reference TRBV5-6 and TRBJ1-5): DAGVTQSPTHLIKTRGQQVTLRCSPKSGHDTVSWYQQALGQGPQFIFQYYEEEERQRGNFPDRFSGHQFPNYSSELNVNALLLGDSALYLCASSSQNRVNQPQHFGDGTRLSIL.

The sample holds a few counts of this clonotype. This chain joins TRBV5-1 and TRBJ2-1; D gene uncertain. CDR3 size: 14 residues. Trimming pared 2 bases from V and 3 bases from J, leaving 9 bases between. The V gene's germline CDR1 is SGHRS and CDR2 YFSETQ. The CDR3 spells CASSFPAFYNEQFF. CDR3 bases: TGCGCCAGCAGCTTCCCAGCATTCTACAATGAGCAGTTCTTC.

V usage is TRBV3-1 and J usage is TRBJ2-3; D tentatively reads TRBD1 or TRBD2 (5 bases each). Germline lookup yields CDR1 LGHDT and CDR2 YNNKEL (reference sequence). The CDR3 covers 17 residues. V lost 0 bases, J lost 2 bases, and 15 bases lay in between. The CDR3 nucleotides read TGTGCCAGCAGCCAAGAACCACGGGACGCCCTCACAGATACGCAGTATTTT. Its protein product is CASSQEPRDALTDTQYF.

The gene calls are TRBV5-5 and TRBJ2-3; D gene uncertain. Between the trimmed V and J ends, which lost 0 bases and 3 bases, there was a span of 11 bases. This CDR3 is built from 15 residues. Germline values: CDR1 SGHKS, CDR2 YYEKEE (reference sequence). CDR3 DNA: TGTGCCAGCAGCTTGGCTTGGGTAGCTACAGATACGCAGTATTTT. Protein product: CASSLAWVATDTQYF.

This chain connects TRBV20-1 to TRBJ2-7, with 9 bases aligning to TRBD2. CDR3 length: 14 amino acids. From germline, CDR1 is DFQATT and CDR2 SNEGSKA (reference sequence). V dropped 0 bases and J dropped 7; count of bases not matched to a gene: 7. The CDR3 bases are TGCAGTGCTAGAGAGGGGACTAGCCGGACGGAGCAGTACTTC. This encodes CSAREGTSRTEQYF.

The sample holds a few counts of this clonotype. The chain links TRBV5-1 to TRBJ2-7; possible D gene TRBD1, 5 bases. CDR1 SGHRS and CDR2 YFSETQ come from the germline V gene. Trimming took 2 bases from V and 6 from J, leaving 15 bases between them. The CDR3 contains 14 residues. The CDR3 sequence is CASSFTARVREQYF. In DNA form, the CDR3 reads TGCGCCAGCAGCTTTACGGCCAGGGTACGCGAGCAGTACTTC.

The chain uses TRBV5-5 and TRBJ1-5; the D gene is possibly TRBD1 (5 bases). This CDR3 comprises 14 residues. Germline V gene data show CDR1 as SGHKS and CDR2 as YYEKEE (reference sequence). The V gene lost 0 bases and the J gene lost 5 bases, with 9 bases spanning the gap. The CDR3 protein is CASSLEGRDQPQHF. The CDR3 nucleotides read TGTGCCAGCAGCTTGGAGGGGCGGGATCAGCCCCAGCATTTT.

The rearrangement joins TRBV12-3 or TRBV12-4 to TRBJ2-1; no clear D. This CDR3 spans 17 amino acids. The V gene lost 5 bases and the J gene lost 0 bases, with 17 bases spanning the gap. CDR3 in amino acids: CASSPLRERSSYNEQFF. For the CDR3, the DNA is TGTGCCAGCAGTCCCCTCCGCGAACGAAGCTCCTACAATGAGCAGTTCTTC.

This clonotype showed up just a few times. The chain has TRBV19 and TRBJ1-6; D not certain. CDR1 LNHDA and CDR2 SQIVND come from the germline V gene (reference sequence). This CDR3 is built from 13 residues. Trimming pared 8 bases from V and 7 bases from J, leaving 12 bases between. The CDR3 DNA sequence: TGTGCCAGTCGGACCTTGAACAATTCACCCCTCCACTTT. It specifies CASRTLNNSPLHF.

The rearrangement links TRBV29-1 to TRBJ1-1; 9 bases are shared with TRBD1. J gave up 4 bases and V 7 bases, and 7 bases lay outside the gene matches. The CDR3 totals 13 residues. Germline V CDR1 and CDR2: SQVTM, ANQGSEA. This CDR3 reads CSGLDRGATEAFF. CDR3 DNA: TGCAGCGGGTTAGACAGGGGGGCCACTGAAGCTTTCTTT.

The V call is TRBV5-1, the J call TRBJ1-5; 10 positions agree with TRBD1. After removal of 4 bases from V and 4 bases from J, the junction contained 5 bases not matched to a gene. The CDR3 sequence is 15 residues long. CDR1 is SGHRS, CDR2 YFSETQ, per germline. The CDR3 bases are TGCGCCAGCAGCGAGGGGACAGGGGCAAATCAGCCCCAGCATTTT. It is translated as CASSEGTGANQPQHF.

There are a few counts of this clonotype. The chain links TRBV5-1 to TRBJ1-2; perhaps TRBD1 as D (5 bases). This CDR3 comprises 13 residues. Trimming pared 4 bases from V and 9 bases from J, leaving 16 bases between. Per the germline V gene, CDR1 is SGHRS and CDR2 is YFSETQ. The CDR3 region is CASSLGGVTRYTF. The CDR3 DNA reads as TGCGCCAGCAGCCTGGGGGGGGTCACGCGCTACACCTTC.

CDR3 DNA: TGTGCCAGCAGCAAAGGCTACAATGAGCAGTTCTTC. This codes for CASSKGYNEQFF. The chain joins TRBV6-5 to TRBJ2-1; D call uncertain. From germline, CDR1 is MNHEY and CDR2 SVGAGI. There are 12 residues in the CDR3. V was clipped by 6 bases and J by 3 bases, with 6 bases between them.

This chain links TRBV5-1 with TRBJ2-1; the D gene is possibly TRBD2 (6 bases). The CDR3 consists of 15 residues. CDR1 SGHRS and CDR2 YFSETQ come from the germline V gene. V was trimmed by 4 bases and J by 0 bases, leaving 11 bases between them. The CDR3 is CASSVRLVSYNEQFF. CDR3 nucleotides: TGCGCCAGCAGCGTCAGACTAGTCTCCTACAATGAGCAGTTCTTC.

The V and J genes are TRBV6-5 and TRBJ1-2, with D possibly being TRBD1 (6 bases). This CDR3 region has 13 residues. Per germline, CDR1 MNHEY and CDR2 SVGAGI. The V gene lost 6 bases and the J gene lost 4 bases, with 12 bases spanning the gap. In DNA, the CDR3 is TGTGCCAGCAGGTATACAGGGACCTATGGCTACACCTTC. Translating gives CASRYTGTYGYTF.

The chain carries TRBV20-1 and TRBJ2-5; perhaps TRBD1 as D (6 bases). V was cut by 0 bases and J by 5 bases, with 16 bases left in between. The CDR3 is made up of 15 amino acids. Germline values: CDR1 DFQATT, CDR2 SNEGSKA (reference sequence). The CDR3, as DNA: TGCAGTGCTAGAGATCTGGGGAGAGGGGGTGAGACCCAGTACTTC. Amino acids: CSARDLGRGGETQYF.

Remarks on this clonotype: One junction end disagrees with the germline gene, perhaps due to a read error. The CDR3 protein is CSPSELDSYYGYTF. CDR3 sequence (DNA): TGCAGTCCTAGTGAATTGGACAGCTACTATGGCTACACCTTC. The genes are TRBV20-1 and TRBJ1-2; perhaps TRBD1 as D (6 bases). The CDR3 is 14 amino acids. CDR1 DFQATT and CDR2 SNEGSKA come from the germline V gene (reference sequence).

This clonotype was seen repeatedly, ten times or more. The chain is built from TRBV20-1 and TRBJ2-7; TRBD2 matches 7 bases. V shed 0 bases, J shed 3 bases, and the junction held 8 bases outside the gene matches. The CDR3 covers 15 residues. Germline CDR1 is DFQATT and CDR2 is SNEGSKA (reference sequence). The CDR3 here is CSARDLREALYEQYF. The DNA of the CDR3 is TGCAGTGCTAGAGATTTACGGGAGGCCCTCTACGAGCAGTACTTC.

This clonotype has only a few counts. The V call is TRBV20-1, the J call TRBJ2-7, with 9 nucleotides matching TRBD1. The J segment lost 3 bases and the V segment lost 6 bases, leaving 6 bases of the junction unmatched. The germline V gene encodes CDR1 DFQATT and CDR2 SNEGSKA (reference sequence). The CDR3 covers 13 residues. This CDR3 reads CSARGQGHYEQYF. In DNA form, the CDR3 reads TGCAGTGCCCGGGGACAGGGACACTACGAGCAGTACTTC.

This sequence joins TRBV27 and TRBJ2-5; 8 positions match TRBD2. V shed 5 bases, J shed 0 bases, and the junction held 5 bases outside the gene matches. Per the germline V gene, CDR1 is MNHEY and CDR2 is SMNVEV (reference sequence). This CDR3 has 15 amino acids. The CDR3 region is CASSPRLAYQETQYF. CDR3 nucleotides: TGTGCCAGCAGTCCGAGACTAGCGTACCAAGAGACCCAGTACTTC.

The rearrangement uses TRBV3-1 and TRBJ2-1, with D unresolved. This CDR3 spans 16 amino acids. The ends were cut back, 1 base at V and 5 bases at J, with 15 bases in the middle. Germline values: CDR1 LGHDT, CDR2 YNNKEL (reference sequence). CDR3 DNA sequence: TGTGCCAGCAGCCAAGCCCGTCATGTTTATGACAATGAGCAGTTCTTC. Its translation: CASSQARHVYDNEQFF.